This T cell receptor (beta chain) was sequenced during a study of T cells in Graves' hyperthyroidism and ophthalmopathy (dated by TCRdb to between 2019 and 2020). Describing the broader study: Peripheral blood samples were taken at initial diagnosis, before any treatment was given. The paper describes TCR Vbeta CDR3 sequencing of 135 peripheral blood samples, made up of some 40 ophthalmopathy patients, roughly 80 hyperthyroidism patients and roughly 17 progressor patients. After blood sampling, hyperthyroidism patients were treated with methimazole at a starting dose of 30 mg daily, and ophthalmopathy patients were treated with high-dose intravenous methylprednisolone. In addition, the study compared T-cell repertoires in thyroid tissue and in blood from about 6 Graves' hyperthyroidism patients. The 90 to 100 discovery patients were randomly split 7:3 into training and test sets. To identify TCR V-J signatures that set the groups apart, the researchers used a discovery cohort of 100 patients, made up of some 41 with Graves' ophthalmopathy and approximately 57 with stable Graves' hyperthyroidism. An independent validation cohort of under 20 hyperthyroidism patients and 17 patients who later progressed to ophthalmopathy tested prospective prediction of ophthalmopathy. The full study reports these points: In validation, the model predicted progression to ophthalmopathy a median of approximately 6.6 months before onset, with approximately 70% sensitivity and just under 75% specificity. Most expanded thyroid clonotypes (frequency above 0.001) were also detected in blood, a finding suggesting that blood repertoires may reflect thyroid immune responses. Sample size was not statistically predetermined, and blinding of investigators to group allocation was not performed. Ophthalmopathy was separated from stable hyperthyroidism by a 13 V-J signature model, with 87.88% sensitivity and about 81% specificity obtained in cross-validation and 80%/75% obtained in testing.

Remarks on this clonotype: Its antigen target is currently unknown. The record has no base qualities; no much larger clone is one base away.

Stable Graves' hyperthyroidism was defined as the absence of progression to ophthalmopathy over 18 months of follow-up. Hyperthyroidism patients were aged 18 to 65 years and newly diagnosed, with disease duration of less than 2 months. The study excluded patients with uncontrolled infections, other autoimmune diseases, pregnancy or lactation. Clinical symptoms, serum thyroxine and TRAb, thyroid ultrasound, and orbital computed tomography formed the basis for the diagnoses. PBMCs were separated from 10 ml of fresh peripheral blood using Ficoll-Paque density gradient centrifugation. Trizol reagent was used to extract total RNA, and RNA quality was then checked on an Agilent 2100 Bioanalyzer. Looking up the germline V gene (reference sequence) yields CDR1 LNHNV and CDR2 YYDKDF. The CDR3 covers 16 residues, taking in both the cysteine and the phenylalanine. CDR3 DNA is the only sequence kept; it has 48 bases, read in frame from the first base. At the junction V is shortened by 5 bases and J by 0 bases, with 17 bases in between.

TCR beta CDR3 regions were amplified from RNA transcripts. For the first round of RT-PCR on the TCR CDR3, the HTBI primer set was used together with the Qiagen OneStep RT-PCR kit. Libraries were constructed in a second round of multiplex PCR, after which size selection and purification were performed. The libraries were sequenced on an Illumina HiSeq2000 using paired-end 100 bp reads. In the authors' own workflow: Raw data were processed with SOAPnuke, discarding reads with adapters, uncalled bases, mean Phred below 15, or no exact constant-primer or identifier match. High-quality paired reads were merged using COPE v1.2.5, and each unique nucleotide sequence was defined as a clonotype. MiTCR v1.1 was used to align the clonotypes against IMGT TRBV, TRBD and TRBJ reference segments. Analysis was restricted to V-J combinations with a frequency above 0.0001, which covered 99% to 99.2% of repertoires. The TCS score was defined as F50 (clonal expansion) divided by E x V (chaos), with BLOSUM62-based TCRdist calculated between CDR3 peptides within each V-J. Welch's t-statistics and random forest reduced some 510 V-J features to roughly 13, which were used in a naive Bayes classifier (R e1071). TCRdb redid the processing of the public reads, applying fastp at Q25 and MiXCR, and retained in-frame beta chains. Rows are unified per CDR3 protein, each entry keeping the most common DNA and genes. The V and J calls shown here were made by TCRdb, not taken from the authors' results. The sample contains approximately 360,000 distinct CDR3 sequences, 20% to 30% of them found a single time. The ten most abundant clones make up roughly 80% of the sample.

Sequences were obtained from blood. This receptor chain uses TRBV15 and TRBJ2-7, and possibly TRBD2, on 6 matching bases. This sequence was found in a man in his fifties with Graves' hyperthyroidism. The nucleotide sequence is TGTGCCACCAGCGTCCCGGGCCGGCGGGGCTCCTACGAGCAGTACTTC. This encodes CATSVPGRRGSYEQYF.